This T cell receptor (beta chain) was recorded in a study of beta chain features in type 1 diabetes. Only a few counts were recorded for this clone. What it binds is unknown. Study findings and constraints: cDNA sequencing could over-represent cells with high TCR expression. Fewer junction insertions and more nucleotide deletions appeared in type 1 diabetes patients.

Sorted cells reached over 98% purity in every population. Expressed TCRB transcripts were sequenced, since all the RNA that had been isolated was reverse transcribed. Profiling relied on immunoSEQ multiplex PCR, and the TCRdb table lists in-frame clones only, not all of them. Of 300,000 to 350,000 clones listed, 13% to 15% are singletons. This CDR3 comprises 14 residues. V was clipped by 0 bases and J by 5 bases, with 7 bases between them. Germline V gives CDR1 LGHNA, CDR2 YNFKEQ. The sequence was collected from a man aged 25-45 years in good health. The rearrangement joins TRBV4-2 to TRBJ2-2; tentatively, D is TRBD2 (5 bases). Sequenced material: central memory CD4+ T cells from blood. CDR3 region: CASSQEGVTGELFF. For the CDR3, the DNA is TGTGCCAGCAGCCAAGAGGGAGTGACCGGGGAGCTGTTTTTT.